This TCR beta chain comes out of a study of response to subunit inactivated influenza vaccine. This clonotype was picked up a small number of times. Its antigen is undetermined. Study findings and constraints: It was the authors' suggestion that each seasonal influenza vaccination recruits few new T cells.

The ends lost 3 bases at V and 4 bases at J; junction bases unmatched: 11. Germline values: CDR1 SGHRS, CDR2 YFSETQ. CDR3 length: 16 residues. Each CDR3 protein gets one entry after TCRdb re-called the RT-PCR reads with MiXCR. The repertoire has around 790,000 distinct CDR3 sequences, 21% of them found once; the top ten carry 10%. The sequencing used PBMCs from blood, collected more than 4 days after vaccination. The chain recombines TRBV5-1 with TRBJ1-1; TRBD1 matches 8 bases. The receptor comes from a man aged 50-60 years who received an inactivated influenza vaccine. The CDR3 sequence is CASSSSLGQVGTEAFF. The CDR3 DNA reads TGCGCCAGCAGCTCGAGCTTGGGACAGGTAGGCACTGAAGCTTTCTTT.